This T cell receptor (beta chain) was found in a study of T cells in Graves' hyperthyroidism and ophthalmopathy. The CDR3 extends over 15 amino acids. Between the trimmed V and J ends, which lost 5 bases and 0 bases, there was a span of 8 bases. This clonotype was picked up many times. Template material for amplifying TCR beta CDR3 regions consisted of RNA transcripts. The study used the HTBI primer set for a first-round RT-PCR of the TCR CDR3. TCRdb recomputed calls from the multiplex PCR reads with MiXCR, one row per CDR3 protein. The table lists hundreds of thousands of distinct CDR3 sequences, 24% of them singletons.

The source is a woman in her thirties with Graves' ophthalmopathy. The source material was blood. The chain carries TRBV12-3 or TRBV12-4 and TRBJ2-6; no firm D call. The CDR3 DNA is TGTGCCAGCAGTGTTGTCCTCTCTGGGGCCAACGTCCTGACTTTC. Its protein is CASSVVLSGANVLTF.